These T cell receptor beta chains were read from a single sample in a study of shared clonotypes between healthy human individuals. This table comes from immunoSEQ multiplex PCR, and its TCRdb copy is limited to in-frame clones, with some not included. The profile covers approximately 100,000 clones, with roughly 70% appearing a single time and about 24% taken by the ten largest. Source material: memory CD8+ T cells sorted from blood. Receptors originate from a woman between 25 and 40 years old in good health. Each CDR3 is given with its conserved first and last residue. The order of the fields is clone size, V gene, J gene, CDR3 protein. Only some rows state a clone size, as once, few, many or a class for expanded clones.

-	TRBV28	TRBJ2-7	CASSLTVGSPLYEQYF
-	TRBV5-4	TRBJ2-1	CASSLFDRGRYNEQFF
-	TRBV6-1	TRBJ1-5	CASSEAPGGNQPQHF
-	TRBV10-2	TRBJ1-2	CASSLNSPSANYGYTF
-	TRBV10-3	TRBJ2-1	CAISDLGTSFYNEQFF
once	TRBV5-6	TRBJ1-1	CASSLRRGTEAFF
once	TRBV7-8	TRBJ2-1	CASSLAGTSYNEQFF
-	TRBV28	TRBJ1-2	CASITDSLGRGYTF
many	TRBV6-5	TRBJ2-1	CASSYVTGVGNEQFF
few	TRBV28	TRBJ2-7	CASSLWTSGLGFDEQYF
-	TRBV5-6	TRBJ1-5	CASSLDGDRQPQHF
-	TRBV25-1	TRBJ1-5	CASSARGLRQPQHF
-	TRBV28	TRBJ2-6	CASIAVVSSSGANVLTF
-	TRBV5-1	TRBJ2-5	CASSLDFAGGQETQYF
-	TRBV19	TRBJ1-4	CASSYADSEKLFF
few	TRBV6-1	TRBJ1-5	CASHTDGNQPQHF
few	TRBV25-1	TRBJ1-4	CASSEWEGAPEKLFF
-	TRBV25-1	TRBJ2-7	CASSETGTGGPYEQYF
-	TRBV23-1	TRBJ2-4	CASKIPAGGRDVSAKNIQYF
-	TRBV15	TRBJ2-2	CATSTRIRGFTGELFF
many	TRBV19	TRBJ2-1	CASSISAIYEQFF
-	TRBV11-3	TRBJ1-2	CASSKNLGKTYGYTF
-	TRBV7-2	TRBJ2-1	CASSRLAGSSSYNEQFF
once	TRBV2	TRBJ2-7	CASSGTEYEQYF
-	TRBV13	TRBJ2-7	CASSLDRAGSYEQYF
once	TRBV9	TRBJ2-7	CASRKGPTYEQYF
-	TRBV7-3	TRBJ2-5	CASSLSGLAGEETQYF
-	TRBV15	TRBJ2-1	CATSRRQGNEQFF
many	TRBV28	TRBJ2-3	CASSLLASGAEGFFGRTDTQYF
few	TRBV4-1	TRBJ1-4	CASSQEGPGSLNEKLFF
-	TRBV27	TRBJ2-7	CASRVWTSGTYEQYF
-	TRBV7-2	TRBJ1-2	CASSSLTLRSNGYTF
once	TRBV2	TRBJ2-7	CASSDQGTDPYEQYF
once	TRBV19	TRBJ2-3	CASNKRESPDTQYF
-	TRBV2	TRBJ2-3	CASSEEPAASTDTQYF